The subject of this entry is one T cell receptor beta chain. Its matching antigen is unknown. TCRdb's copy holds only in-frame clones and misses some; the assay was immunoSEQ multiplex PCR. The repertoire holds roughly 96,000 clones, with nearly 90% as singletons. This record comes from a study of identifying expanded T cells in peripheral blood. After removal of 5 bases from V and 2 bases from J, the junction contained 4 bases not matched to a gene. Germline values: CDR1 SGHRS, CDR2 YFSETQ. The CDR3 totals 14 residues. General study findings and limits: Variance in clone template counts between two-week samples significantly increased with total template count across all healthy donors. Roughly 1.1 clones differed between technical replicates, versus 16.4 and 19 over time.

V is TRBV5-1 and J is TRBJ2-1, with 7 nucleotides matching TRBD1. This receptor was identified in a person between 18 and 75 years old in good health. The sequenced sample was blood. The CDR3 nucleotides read TGCGCCAGCAGTGAACAGGGGCCCTACAATGAGCAGTTCTTC. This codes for CASSEQGPYNEQFF.